Below, one T cell receptor (beta chain) is given with its context. This entry is derived from a study of cytomegalovirus exposure and HLA in healthy donors. Trimming took off 8 bases at V and 0 bases at J, with 11 bases between the two ends. Germline-derived CDR1 and CDR2 are MGHRA and YSYEKL. The CDR3 is made up of 14 amino acids. Researchers ran the PCR with 60 Vbeta and 13 Jbeta primers. Measured with immunoSEQ multiplex PCR; TCRdb has only the in-frame clones, and not every one. This table holds fewer than 250,000 clones, roughly 82% found once. V and J are TRBV4-1 and TRBJ1-3, with a weak D call TRBD1 (5 bases). Source material: PBMCs. The source is a middle-aged man in good health and CMV-seropositive. As DNA, the CDR3 is TGCGCCAGCCGCCGGGGGGACTCTGGAAACACCATATATTTT. It translates to CASRRGDSGNTIYF.